A selection of T cell receptor beta chains follows, all from one sample in a study of T cell repertoires in cytomegalovirus infection. TCRdb itself ran the reads through MiXCR, one entry per CDR3 protein. The table has 560,000 or so distinct CDR3 sequences, 15% to 20% seen once. The sample taken for sequencing was CD8+ T cells from PBMCs. The receptor set was obtained from a human donor in good health (CMV status not recorded). Some clones in this sample may be carry-over from other donors' samples. Each CDR3 is given with its conserved first and last residue. The D gene is left open where the match is weak. Clone size is not always given. Where it is, it says once, few, many or a class for expanded clones.

j_call | d_call | v_call | clone_size | cdr3_aa | cdr3_nt
TRBJ2-1 | - | TRBV29-1 | many | CSVVPGYNEQFF | TGCAGCGTTGTTCCGGGGTACAATGAGCAGTTCTTC
TRBJ1-1 | - | TRBV6-6 | many | CASSYSEGGGTEAFF | TGTGCCAGCAGTTACAGTGAGGGGGGTGGTACTGAAGCTTTCTTT
TRBJ2-1 | TRBD1 | TRBV29-1 | - | CSVWDSESSYNEQFF | TGCAGCGTCTGGGACAGCGAATCATCCTACAATGAGCAGTTCTTC
TRBJ1-1 | TRBD1 | TRBV6-2/TRBV6-3 | - | CASSWDRVGDTEAFF | TGTGCCAGCAGTTGGGACAGGGTGGGGGACACTGAAGCTTTCTTT
TRBJ1-6 | - | TRBV5-4 | many | CASTASGPGVLNSPLHF | TGTGCCAGCACCGCTTCGGGCCCTGGAGTCCTTAATTCACCCCTCCACTTT
TRBJ2-7 | - | TRBV6-1 | few | CASSDDLTYEQYF | TGTGCCAGCAGTGACGACTTAACCTACGAGCAGTACTTC
TRBJ1-6 | - | TRBV7-8 | many | CASSFGRGVNSPLHF | TGTGCCAGCAGCTTCGGCAGGGGCGTGAATTCACCCCTCCACTTT
TRBJ1-4 | - | TRBV28 | few | CASTSTRDLFNEKLFF | TGTGCCAGCACCTCTACTCGGGATTTATTTAATGAAAAACTGTTTTTT
TRBJ2-3 | - | TRBV7-6 | few | CASSFLRAAGDTQYF | TGTGCCAGCAGCTTCCTCCGGGCCGCGGGAGATACGCAGTATTTT
TRBJ2-7 | TRBD2 | TRBV27 | many | CASSPSGTRGEQYF | TGTGCCAGCAGTCCTTCCGGGACTAGGGGCGAGCAGTACTTC
TRBJ1-5 | - | TRBV16 | - | CASSSVRGVKNQPQHF | TGTGCCAGCAGCTCAGTTCGGGGGGTCAAAAATCAGCCCCAGCATTTT
TRBJ1-4 | - | TRBV7-9 | - | CASSFDRVSKLFF | TGTGCCAGCAGCTTCGATCGGGTATCAAAACTGTTTTTT
TRBJ1-2 | - | TRBV5-5 | - | CASSRHRGEYGYTF | TGTGCCAGCAGCCGCCACCGGGGGGAGTATGGCTACACCTTC
TRBJ2-7 | TRBD2 | TRBV7-9 | many | CASSPPGLADPGEQYF | TGTGCCAGCAGCCCTCCGGGACTAGCGGACCCGGGCGAGCAGTACTTC
TRBJ2-2 | - | TRBV3-1 | - | CASSQGWVVGATNTGELFF | TGTGCCAGCAGCCAGGGATGGGTAGTAGGGGCGACGAACACCGGGGAGCTGTTTTTT
TRBJ2-2 | - | TRBV7-9 | many | CAGESRTKNTGELFF | TGTGCCGGGGAGAGTAGGACTAAGAACACCGGGGAGCTGTTTTTT
TRBJ2-7 | - | TRBV7-9 | many | CASSLEVGQERYEQYF | TGTGCCAGCAGCTTAGAGGTAGGGCAGGAGCGCTACGAGCAGTACTTC
TRBJ2-7 | - | TRBV4-1 | many | CASSQEFKAAYEQYF | TGCGCCAGCAGCCAAGAGTTTAAAGCCGCCTACGAGCAGTACTTC
TRBJ2-1 | - | TRBV24-1 | many | CATSDDRTYNEQFF | TGTGCCACCAGTGATGACCGTACCTACAATGAGCAGTTCTTC
TRBJ1-2 | - | TRBV29-1 | - | CSVVGIPNYGNTF | TGCAGCGTTGTCGGGATTCCTAACTATGGCAACACCTTC
TRBJ1-1 | - | TRBV20-1 | few | CSARGPWNTEAFF | TGCAGTGCTAGAGGGCCGTGGAACACTGAAGCTTTCTTT
TRBJ1-1 | - | TRBV29-1 | - | CSVEAGDTEAFF | TGCAGCGTTGAGGCAGGGGACACTGAAGCTTTCTTT
TRBJ1-1 | TRBD1 | TRBV27 | many | CASSPTGGYTEAFF | TGTGCCAGCAGCCCGACAGGGGGCTACACTGAAGCTTTCTTT
TRBJ1-1 | - | TRBV19 | few | CASSMGIVNTEAFF | TGTGCCAGTAGTATGGGCATAGTGAACACTGAAGCTTTCTTT
TRBJ2-3 | TRBD2 | TRBV30 | - | CAWSEAAAGGPLGADTQYF | TGTGCCTGGAGTGAGGCCGCTGCGGGAGGGCCGCTCGGGGCAGATACGCAGTATTTT
TRBJ1-3 | - | TRBV28 | few | CASSSTRENTIYF | TGTGCCAGCAGCTCCACGCGCGAAAACACCATATATTTT
TRBJ2-7 | TRBD2 | TRBV29-1 | - | CSVTTSGYEQYF | TGCAGCGTTACGACTAGCGGCTACGAGCAGTACTTC